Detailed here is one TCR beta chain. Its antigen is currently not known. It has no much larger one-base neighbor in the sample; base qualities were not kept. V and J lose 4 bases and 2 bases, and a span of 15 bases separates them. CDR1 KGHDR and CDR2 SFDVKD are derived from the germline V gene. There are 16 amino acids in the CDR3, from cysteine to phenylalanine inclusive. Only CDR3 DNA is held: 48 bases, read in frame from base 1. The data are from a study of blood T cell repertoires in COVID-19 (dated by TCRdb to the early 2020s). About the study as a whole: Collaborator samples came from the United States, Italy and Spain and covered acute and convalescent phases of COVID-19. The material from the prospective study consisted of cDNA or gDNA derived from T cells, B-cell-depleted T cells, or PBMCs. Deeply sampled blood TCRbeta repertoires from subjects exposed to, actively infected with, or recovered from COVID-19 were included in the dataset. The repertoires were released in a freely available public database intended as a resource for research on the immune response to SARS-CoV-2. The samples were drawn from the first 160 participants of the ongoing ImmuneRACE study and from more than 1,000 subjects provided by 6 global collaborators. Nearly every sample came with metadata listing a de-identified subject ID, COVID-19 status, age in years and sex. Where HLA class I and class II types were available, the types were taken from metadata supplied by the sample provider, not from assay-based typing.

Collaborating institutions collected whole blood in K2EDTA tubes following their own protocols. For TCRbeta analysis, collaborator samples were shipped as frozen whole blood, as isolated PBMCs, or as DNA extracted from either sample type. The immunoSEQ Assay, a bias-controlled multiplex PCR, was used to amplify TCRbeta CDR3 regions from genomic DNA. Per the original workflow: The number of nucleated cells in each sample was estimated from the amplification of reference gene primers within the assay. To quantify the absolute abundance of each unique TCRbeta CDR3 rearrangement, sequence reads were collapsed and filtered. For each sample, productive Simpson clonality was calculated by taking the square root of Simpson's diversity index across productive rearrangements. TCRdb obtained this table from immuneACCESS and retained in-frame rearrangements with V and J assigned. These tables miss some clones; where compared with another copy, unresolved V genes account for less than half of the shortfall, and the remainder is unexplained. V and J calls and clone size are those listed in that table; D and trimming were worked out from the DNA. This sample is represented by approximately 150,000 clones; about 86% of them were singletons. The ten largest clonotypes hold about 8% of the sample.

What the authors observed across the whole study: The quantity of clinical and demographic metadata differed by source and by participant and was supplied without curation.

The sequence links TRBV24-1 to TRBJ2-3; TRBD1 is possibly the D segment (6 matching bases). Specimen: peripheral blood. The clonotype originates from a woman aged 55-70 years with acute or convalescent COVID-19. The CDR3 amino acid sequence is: CATSDPRTAPTDTQYF. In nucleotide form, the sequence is TGTGCCACCAGTGACCCTAGGACAGCTCCCACAGATACGCAGTATTTT.